Sequencing of this TCR beta chain was carried out in a study of T cells expressing NK-cell markers. TCRdb reprocessed the 5' RACE reads and stores each CDR3 protein as one record, lacking DNA. The data show 140,000 to 150,000 distinct CDR3 sequences, and the top ten clones hold around 10%. The CDR3 has 12 residues. This receptor was obtained from a man younger than 35 in good health. This chain joins TRBV12-3 or TRBV12-4 and TRBJ2-5; TCRdb designates TRBD1, a call that cannot be tested without DNA. Sample: blood T cells: a sorted CD56 or NKG2C T cell subset, CD4+ or CD8+ T cells, or bulk PBMC T cells (not recorded which). The CDR3 region is CASRTEKETQYF.